This entry describes one T cell receptor beta chain. Original processing notes: Reference gene primer amplification in the assay estimated nucleated cell counts. Assay: immunoSEQ multiplex PCR; the TCRdb copy retains only in-frame clones and omits some. V, J and clone size are taken as reported in that table, and D and trimming were inferred from the DNA itself. The table records 270,000 or so clones, 80% to 90% of them present only once. This sample stems from a study of blood T cell repertoires in COVID-19. Study overall: Samples taken during acute and convalescent COVID-19 were collected in the United States, Italy and Spain. Sources were T cells, B-cell-depleted T cells, or PBMCs; the material itself was cDNA or gDNA.

J lost 11 bases, V lost 4 bases, and 13 bases had no gene match. The CDR3 has 14 amino acids. Germline lookup yields CDR1 SGHNT and CDR2 YENEEA. The V call is TRBV11-3, the J call TRBJ2-5, with TRBD2 matching 7 bases. The sample taken for sequencing was peripheral blood. The clonotype was recovered from a woman aged 40 to 50 who had recovered from COVID-19. The CDR3 nucleotides read TGTGCCAGCAGCTCGAACGAGCTAGCGGCGTATCAGTACTTC. It encodes CASSSNELAAYQYF.